Listed below are T cell receptor beta chains from one sample, sequenced in a study of cytomegalovirus exposure and HLA in healthy donors. Here immunoSEQ multiplex PCR was the method, and the copy in TCRdb shows in-frame clones only, minus some. The sample yields fewer than 250,000 clones, around nine tenths seen once. Sequences were obtained from PBMCs. The receptor set was obtained from a man between 18 and 29 years old in good health and CMV-seronegative. The CDR3 runs from the conserved cysteine through the conserved F or W. The D gene is left open where the match is weak. The size of a clone is reported for some rows only, either as once, few or many, or as a class for expanded clones.

CDR3nt	CDR3aa	j_gene	d_gene	v_gene	abundance
TGTGCCAGCAGCTTAGTACTAGCGGTTAACACCGGGGAGCTGTTTTTT	CASSLVLAVNTGELFF	TRBJ2-2	TRBD2	TRBV7-2	NA
TGCGCCAGCAGCCAATCATTCGGACAGCCGCATTGGCCCCAGCATTTT	CASSQSFGQPHWPQHF	TRBJ1-5	NA	TRBV4-1	NA
TGCGCCAGCAACGTTAAAGGTGATGAGCGGGAGCGGTGGGGTGAGCAGTTCTTC	CASNVKGDERERWGEQFF	TRBJ2-1	TRBD2	TRBV5-1	NA
TGTGCCAGCAGCCAACTAACTCCCAGGGGTGTTGTATGGGACACTGAAGCTTTCTTT	CASSQLTPRGVVWDTEAFF	TRBJ1-1	NA	TRBV7-9	NA
TGTGCCAGCAGCACGAACCTCCGGGACAGGGGCCCTTTCTTT	CASSTNLRDRGPFF	TRBJ1-1	TRBD1	TRBV7-9	NA
TGTGCCAGCAGCCCAGGATTCGATAATTCACCCCTCCACTTT	CASSPGFDNSPLHF	TRBJ1-6	NA	TRBV7-9	NA
TGTGCCAGCAGCCAAGCCGGGAGCGCGGGGAATGAGCAGTTCTTC	CASSQAGSAGNEQFF	TRBJ2-1	NA	TRBV4-2	NA
TGTGCCAGCAGAGGCAGCGTCCCTTACGAGCAGTACTTC	CASRGSVPYEQYF	TRBJ2-7	NA	TRBV6-1	NA
TGTGCCAGCAGTGAAATGGGAGTTAACCAGCCCCAGCATTTT	CASSEMGVNQPQHF	TRBJ1-5	NA	TRBV6-5	few
TGCGCCAGCAGCAACACCGAGGCTGCGTCCCAGCATTTT	CASSNTEAASQHF	TRBJ1-5	NA	TRBV4-1	NA
TGTGCCAGCGTGACAGCGAAGGCCTTAAACACCGGGGAGCTGTTTTTT	CASVTAKALNTGELFF	TRBJ2-2	NA	TRBV2	NA
TGTGCCAGTAGTATTGGCGGGAGGCCAGTGTACGAGCAGTACTTC	CASSIGGRPVYEQYF	TRBJ2-7	TRBD2	TRBV19	NA
TGTGCCAGCAAAGCGGGAATAAGGGTAGAAGAGACCCAGTACTTC	CASKAGIRVEETQYF	TRBJ2-5	TRBD2	TRBV6-5	NA
TGCAGCGTTGAAGTGTGGCTAGCGGGGGGCGGAGATACGCAGTATTTT	CSVEVWLAGGGDTQYF	TRBJ2-3	TRBD2	TRBV29-1	NA
TGCGCCAGCAGCCAAGATCGGACAGGGCTTAGTTCACCCCTCCACTTT	CASSQDRTGLSSPLHF	TRBJ1-6	TRBD1	TRBV4-1	few
TGTGCCAGCAGCTTAGAGTTCGGGTTAATGAACGAGCAGTACTTC	CASSLEFGLMNEQYF	TRBJ2-7	NA	TRBV11-2	NA
TGTGCCAGCAGCCCGCGAACTAACACCGGGGAGCTGTTTTTT	CASSPRTNTGELFF	TRBJ2-2	NA	TRBV9	NA
TGCAGCGTTCAGGGTACCTACGAGCAGTACTTC	CSVQGTYEQYF	TRBJ2-7	NA	TRBV29-1	NA
TGTGCCAGCAGCTCAGTCCCCGGGACAGGGGGAGGCTACACCTTC	CASSSVPGTGGGYTF	TRBJ1-2	TRBD1	TRBV7-9	NA
TGTGCCAGCAGTGATCGGGGGGCCCCAGAGACCCAGTACTTC	CASSDRGAPETQYF	TRBJ2-5	NA	TRBV2	once
TGTGCCAGCAGTTTTTCTTTGTTGGAGACCCAGTACTTC	CASSFSLLETQYF	TRBJ2-5	NA	TRBV28	NA